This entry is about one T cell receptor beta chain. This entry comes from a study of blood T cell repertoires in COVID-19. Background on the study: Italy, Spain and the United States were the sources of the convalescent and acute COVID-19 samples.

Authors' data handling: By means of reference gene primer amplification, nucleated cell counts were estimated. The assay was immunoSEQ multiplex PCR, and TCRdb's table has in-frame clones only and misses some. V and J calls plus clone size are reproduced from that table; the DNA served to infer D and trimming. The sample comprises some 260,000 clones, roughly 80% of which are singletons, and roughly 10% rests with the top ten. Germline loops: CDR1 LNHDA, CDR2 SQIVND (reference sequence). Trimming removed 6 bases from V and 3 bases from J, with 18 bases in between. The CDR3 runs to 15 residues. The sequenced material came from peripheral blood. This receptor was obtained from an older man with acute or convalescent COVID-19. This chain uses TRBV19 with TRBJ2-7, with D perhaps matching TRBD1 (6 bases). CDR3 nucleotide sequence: TGTGCCAGTAGCCCCCAAGGGAACAGGGACTACGAGCAGTACTTC. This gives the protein CASSPQGNRDYEQYF. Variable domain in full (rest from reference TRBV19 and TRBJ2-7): DGGITQSPKYLFRKEGQNVTLSCEQNLNHDAMYWYRQDPGQGLRLIYYSQIVNDFQKGDIAEGYSVSREKKESFPLTVTSAQKNPTAFYLCASSPQGNRDYEQYFGPGTRLTVT.